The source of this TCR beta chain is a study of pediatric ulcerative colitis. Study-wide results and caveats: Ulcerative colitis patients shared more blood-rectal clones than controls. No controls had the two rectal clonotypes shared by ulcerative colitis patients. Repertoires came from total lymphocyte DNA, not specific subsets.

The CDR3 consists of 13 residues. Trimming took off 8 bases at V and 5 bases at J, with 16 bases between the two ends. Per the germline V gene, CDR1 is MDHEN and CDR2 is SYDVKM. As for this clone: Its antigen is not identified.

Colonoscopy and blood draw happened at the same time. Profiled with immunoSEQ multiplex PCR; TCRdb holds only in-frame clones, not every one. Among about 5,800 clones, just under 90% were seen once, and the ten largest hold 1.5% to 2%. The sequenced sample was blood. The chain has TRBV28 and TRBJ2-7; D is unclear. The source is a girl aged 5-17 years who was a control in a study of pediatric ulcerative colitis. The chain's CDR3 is CASPLALEDEQYF. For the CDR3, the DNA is TGTGCCAGCCCCCTGGCTCTTGAGGACGAGCAGTACTTC.